Listed below are T cell receptor beta chains from one sample, sequenced in a study of cytomegalovirus exposure and HLA in healthy donors. The repertoire was sequenced with immunoSEQ multiplex PCR; TCRdb's copy has only in-frame clones and lacks some. The sample lists roughly 190,000 clones; around 88% were seen once. What was sequenced was PBMCs. Receptors were obtained from a man aged 40-49 years in good health and CMV-seropositive. Each CDR3 is given with its conserved first and last residue. A D gene is named only where the DNA matches it firmly. Clone size is given for some rows only: seen once, a few or many times, or a class if the clone is expanded.

v_call: TRBV2; j_call: TRBJ2-1; d_call: TRBD1; clone_size: .; cdr3_nt: TGTGCCAGCAGACTACAGGGGGCTGCCCACAATGAGCAGTTCTTC; cdr3_aa: CASRLQGAAHNEQFF
v_call: TRBV2; j_call: TRBJ1-4; d_call: TRBD1; clone_size: .; cdr3_nt: TGTGCCAGCTATGGACAGGTCGGGCGAACTAATGAAAAACTGTTTTTT; cdr3_aa: CASYGQVGRTNEKLFF
v_call: TRBV9; j_call: TRBJ2-7; d_call: .; clone_size: .; cdr3_nt: TGTGCCAGCAGCGTAGGGCTAGCAACCTACGAGCAGTACTTC; cdr3_aa: CASSVGLATYEQYF
v_call: TRBV27; j_call: TRBJ2-1; d_call: .; clone_size: .; cdr3_nt: TGTGCCAGCAGTTTCCTGAGGAATGAGCAGTTCTTC; cdr3_aa: CASSFLRNEQFF
v_call: TRBV6-5; j_call: TRBJ1-2; d_call: .; clone_size: .; cdr3_nt: TGTGCCAGCAGGGGGCTCTATGGCTACACCTTC; cdr3_aa: CASRGLYGYTF
v_call: TRBV20-1; j_call: TRBJ1-1; d_call: TRBD1; clone_size: .; cdr3_nt: TGCAGTGCTGACAGGGCGCCCGAAGCTTTCTTT; cdr3_aa: CSADRAPEAFF
v_call: TRBV13; j_call: TRBJ1-2; d_call: TRBD1; clone_size: .; cdr3_nt: TGTGCCAGCAGCTTACTAGGACAGGAGGTAGATGGCTACACCTTC; cdr3_aa: CASSLLGQEVDGYTF
v_call: TRBV10-3; j_call: TRBJ1-2; d_call: .; clone_size: .; cdr3_nt: TGTGCCACCGCTGACAGCTACCAAACGGGCTACACCTTC; cdr3_aa: CATADSYQTGYTF
v_call: TRBV19; j_call: TRBJ1-2; d_call: .; clone_size: .; cdr3_nt: TGTGCCAGTAGTACCCCCCGGACAGACTATGGCTACACCTTC; cdr3_aa: CASSTPRTDYGYTF
v_call: TRBV28; j_call: TRBJ2-7; d_call: TRBD1; clone_size: .; cdr3_nt: TGTGCCAGCAGTTCCGACAGGGGGAAGGTCTCCTACGAGCAGTACTTC; cdr3_aa: CASSSDRGKVSYEQYF
v_call: TRBV25-1; j_call: TRBJ2-2; d_call: .; clone_size: .; cdr3_nt: TGTGCCAGCAGGTCGGAGAGGGACACCGGGGAGCTGTTTTTT; cdr3_aa: CASRSERDTGELFF
v_call: TRBV5-1; j_call: TRBJ1-1; d_call: TRBD1; clone_size: few; cdr3_nt: TGCGCCAGCACACCGGGACAGGGCGAAATCGAAGCTTTCTTT; cdr3_aa: CASTPGQGEIEAFF
v_call: TRBV7-9; j_call: TRBJ1-1; d_call: TRBD1; clone_size: .; cdr3_nt: TGTTCCAGCAGCCCATCACAGGGGTCTTTCACTGAAGCTTTCTTT; cdr3_aa: CSSSPSQGSFTEAFF
v_call: TRBV28; j_call: TRBJ2-7; d_call: TRBD1; clone_size: .; cdr3_nt: TGTGCCAGCAGTTTTTTTGGACAGGGAGACTACGAGCAGTACTTC; cdr3_aa: CASSFFGQGDYEQYF
v_call: TRBV7-2; j_call: TRBJ2-7; d_call: .; clone_size: .; cdr3_nt: TGTGCCAGCAGTGACAGTTTCTCCTACGAGCAGTACTTC; cdr3_aa: CASSDSFSYEQYF
v_call: TRBV7-8; j_call: TRBJ2-1; d_call: .; clone_size: .; cdr3_nt: TGTGCCAGCAGCTTAGGCGGGGACTACAATGAGCAGTTCTTC; cdr3_aa: CASSLGGDYNEQFF
v_call: TRBV4-1; j_call: TRBJ1-5; d_call: TRBD1; clone_size: .; cdr3_nt: TGCGCCAGCAGCCAAGCACAGGGGGATAGCAATCAGCCCCAGCATTTT; cdr3_aa: CASSQAQGDSNQPQHF
v_call: TRBV9; j_call: TRBJ2-7; d_call: TRBD1; clone_size: .; cdr3_nt: TGTGCCAGCGAAAGGGGACAGGGATCTTACGAGCAGTACTTC; cdr3_aa: CASERGQGSYEQYF
v_call: TRBV7-6; j_call: TRBJ2-3; d_call: TRBD2; clone_size: .; cdr3_nt: TGTGCCAGCAGCCCCGGACTAGTAACAGATACGCAGTATTTT; cdr3_aa: CASSPGLVTDTQYF
v_call: TRBV7-9; j_call: TRBJ1-6; d_call: .; clone_size: .; cdr3_nt: TGTGCCAGCAGCTTAGGAGGGGGAAACAATTCACCCCTCCACTTT; cdr3_aa: CASSLGGGNNSPLHF
v_call: TRBV6-4; j_call: TRBJ2-6; d_call: .; clone_size: .; cdr3_nt: TGTGCCAGCAGTGACTCTTATTCTGGGGCCAACGTCCTGACTTTC; cdr3_aa: CASSDSYSGANVLTF
v_call: TRBV19; j_call: TRBJ2-7; d_call: .; clone_size: .; cdr3_nt: TGTGCCAGTAGTTTCTTCCAAGGGGCCGAGCAGTACTTC; cdr3_aa: CASSFFQGAEQYF
v_call: TRBV7-2; j_call: TRBJ2-3; d_call: .; clone_size: once; cdr3_nt: TGTGCCAGCAGCCCCTTACGGTCCACAGATACGCAGTATTTT; cdr3_aa: CASSPLRSTDTQYF
v_call: TRBV7-2; j_call: TRBJ1-4; d_call: TRBD1; clone_size: .; cdr3_nt: TGTGCCAGCAGCTTCCAGTCAGGGGGAGAAAAACTGTTTTTT; cdr3_aa: CASSFQSGGEKLFF
v_call: TRBV6-1; j_call: TRBJ2-1; d_call: TRBD2; clone_size: .; cdr3_nt: TGTGCCAGCAGTGAAGGCCCGGGACTAGCCGGCAATGAGCAGTTCTTC; cdr3_aa: CASSEGPGLAGNEQFF
v_call: TRBV18; j_call: TRBJ1-2; d_call: .; clone_size: .; cdr3_nt: TGTGCCAGCTCACCAAAGAGGGCCCTCGGGGGCTACACCTTC; cdr3_aa: CASSPKRALGGYTF
v_call: TRBV12-1; j_call: TRBJ1-1; d_call: .; clone_size: once; cdr3_nt: TGTGCCAGCGGAGTTCCAGGGATCCGACACGTGAACACTGAAGCTTTCTTT; cdr3_aa: CASGVPGIRHVNTEAFF
v_call: TRBV30; j_call: TRBJ1-2; d_call: .; clone_size: .; cdr3_nt: TGTGCCTGGAGTGAACTACAGGGTAACTATGGCTACACCTTC; cdr3_aa: CAWSELQGNYGYTF
v_call: TRBV2; j_call: TRBJ1-5; d_call: .; clone_size: .; cdr3_nt: TGTGCCAGCTCGCGGGAAGGGGCCCAGCATTTT; cdr3_aa: CASSREGAQHF
v_call: TRBV7-9; j_call: TRBJ1-1; d_call: .; clone_size: .; cdr3_nt: TGTGCCAGCAGCACCAGGGATTTGATGAACACTGAAGCTTTCTTT; cdr3_aa: CASSTRDLMNTEAFF
v_call: TRBV5-1; j_call: TRBJ2-1; d_call: TRBD2; clone_size: .; cdr3_nt: TGCGCCAGCAGCTTGGGGGGGACTAGCGGGATATCAGGTGAGCAGTTCTTC; cdr3_aa: CASSLGGTSGISGEQFF
v_call: TRBV9; j_call: TRBJ2-2; d_call: .; clone_size: .; cdr3_nt: TGTGCCAGCAGCGTAGGTTTAGAGAACACCGGGGAGCTGTTTTTT; cdr3_aa: CASSVGLENTGELFF
v_call: TRBV15; j_call: TRBJ2-5; d_call: .; clone_size: few; cdr3_nt: TGTGCCACCAGCAAACAGGGAGAGACCCAGTACTTC; cdr3_aa: CATSKQGETQYF
v_call: TRBV30; j_call: TRBJ1-2; d_call: .; clone_size: .; cdr3_nt: TGTGCCTGGAGTGTACTGACTTCGGGCTACACCTTC; cdr3_aa: CAWSVLTSGYTF
v_call: TRBV4-1; j_call: TRBJ2-4; d_call: TRBD1; clone_size: few; cdr3_nt: TGCGCCAGCAGCCAAGAAAGCAGGACAGGGACCCCTCGCCAAAACATTCAGTACTTC; cdr3_aa: CASSQESRTGTPRQNIQYF
v_call: TRBV28; j_call: TRBJ1-2; d_call: TRBD1; clone_size: .; cdr3_nt: TGTGCCAGCAGTTTACCGGGACAGGGGGCGGTTGGGTATGGCTACACCTTC; cdr3_aa: CASSLPGQGAVGYGYTF
v_call: TRBV7-3; j_call: TRBJ2-3; d_call: TRBD2; clone_size: .; cdr3_nt: TGTGCCAGCAGCCCGGGGACTAGCGGAGACACAGATACGCAGTATTTT; cdr3_aa: CASSPGTSGDTDTQYF
v_call: TRBV5-3; j_call: TRBJ2-2; d_call: .; clone_size: .; cdr3_nt: TGTGCCAGAAGCTTGGACAGGGAGATCGGGGAGCTGTTTTTT; cdr3_aa: CARSLDREIGELFF
v_call: TRBV18; j_call: TRBJ2-7; d_call: .; clone_size: .; cdr3_nt: TGTGCCAGCTCACCACTAGGCGGGGGCCCGGAACACGAGCAGTACTTC; cdr3_aa: CASSPLGGGPEHEQYF
v_call: TRBV9; j_call: TRBJ2-1; d_call: .; clone_size: once; cdr3_nt: TGTGCCAGCAGCGGCCAGCGGGTCTCCTACAATGAGCAGTTCTTC; cdr3_aa: CASSGQRVSYNEQFF
v_call: TRBV11-2; j_call: TRBJ2-7; d_call: .; clone_size: .; cdr3_nt: TGTGCCAGCAGCCCTCTGACTGGCTCCTACGAGCAGTACTTC; cdr3_aa: CASSPLTGSYEQYF
v_call: TRBV9; j_call: TRBJ1-1; d_call: .; clone_size: few; cdr3_nt: TGTGCCAGCAGCGTAGTTGGGGCTGGGGGCTCTGAAGCTTTCTTT; cdr3_aa: CASSVVGAGGSEAFF
v_call: TRBV2; j_call: TRBJ1-1; d_call: TRBD1; clone_size: few; cdr3_nt: TGTGCCAGCAGGATACAGGGGAATACTGAAGCTTTCTTT; cdr3_aa: CASRIQGNTEAFF
v_call: TRBV9; j_call: TRBJ2-1; d_call: TRBD2; clone_size: .; cdr3_nt: TGTGCCAGCAGCGAAAGAGCGGGAAATGAGCAGTTCTTC; cdr3_aa: CASSERAGNEQFF
v_call: TRBV29-1; j_call: TRBJ2-5; d_call: .; clone_size: .; cdr3_nt: TGCAGCGTTGGAGTGGTGGAGACCCAGTACTTC; cdr3_aa: CSVGVVETQYF
v_call: TRBV29-1; j_call: TRBJ1-1; d_call: .; clone_size: once; cdr3_nt: TGCAGCGTTGGGCCCCTTGAAGCTTTCTTT; cdr3_aa: CSVGPLEAFF
v_call: TRBV5-1; j_call: TRBJ1-1; d_call: .; clone_size: .; cdr3_nt: TGCGCCAGCAGCCCCCTAAGGAGTCAGCAGGGCACTGAAGCTTTCTTT; cdr3_aa: CASSPLRSQQGTEAFF
v_call: TRBV29-1; j_call: TRBJ1-4; d_call: .; clone_size: .; cdr3_nt: TGCAGCGTTGAAGGGCGACTCGGAAAACTGTTTTTT; cdr3_aa: CSVEGRLGKLFF